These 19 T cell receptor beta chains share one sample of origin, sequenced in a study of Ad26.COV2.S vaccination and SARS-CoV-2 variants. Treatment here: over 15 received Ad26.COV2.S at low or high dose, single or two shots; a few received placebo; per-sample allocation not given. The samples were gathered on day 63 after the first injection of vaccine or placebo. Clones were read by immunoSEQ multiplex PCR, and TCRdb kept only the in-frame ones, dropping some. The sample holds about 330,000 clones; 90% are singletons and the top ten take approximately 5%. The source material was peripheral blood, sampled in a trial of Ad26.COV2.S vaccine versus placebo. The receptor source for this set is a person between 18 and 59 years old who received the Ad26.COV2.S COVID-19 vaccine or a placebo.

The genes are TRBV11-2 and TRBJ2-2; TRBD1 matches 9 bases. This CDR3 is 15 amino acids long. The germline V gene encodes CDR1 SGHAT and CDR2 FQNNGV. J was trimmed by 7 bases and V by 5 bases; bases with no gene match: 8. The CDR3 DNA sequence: TGTGCCAGCAGCATATGGACAGGGGAGAGCGGGGAGCTGTTTTTT. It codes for CASSIWTGESGELFF.

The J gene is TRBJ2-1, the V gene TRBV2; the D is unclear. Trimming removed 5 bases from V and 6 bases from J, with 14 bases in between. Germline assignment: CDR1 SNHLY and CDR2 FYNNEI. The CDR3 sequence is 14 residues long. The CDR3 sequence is CASSPYHGANEQFF. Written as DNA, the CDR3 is TGTGCCAGCAGTCCTTACCATGGTGCCAATGAGCAGTTCTTC.

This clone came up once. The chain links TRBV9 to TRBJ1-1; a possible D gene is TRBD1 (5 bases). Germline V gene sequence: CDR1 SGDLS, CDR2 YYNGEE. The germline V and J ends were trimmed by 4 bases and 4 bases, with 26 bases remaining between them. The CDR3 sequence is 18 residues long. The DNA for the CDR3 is TGTGCCAGCAGCCCCCAGGCGGGGCAGGAGCTTCGAACCACTGAAGCTTTCTTT. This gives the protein CASSPQAGQELRTTEAFF. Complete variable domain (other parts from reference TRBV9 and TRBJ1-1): DSGVTQTPKHLITATGQRVTLRCSPRSGDLSVYWYQQSLDQGLQFLIQYYNGEERAKGNILERFSAQQFPDLHSELNLSSLELGDSALYFCASSPQAGQELRTTEAFFGQGTRLTVV.

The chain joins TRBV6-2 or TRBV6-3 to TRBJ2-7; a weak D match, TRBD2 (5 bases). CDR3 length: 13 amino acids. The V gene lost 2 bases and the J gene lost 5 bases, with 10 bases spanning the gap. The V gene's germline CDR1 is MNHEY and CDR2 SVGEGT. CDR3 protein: CASSYRPGNEQYV. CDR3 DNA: TGTGCCAGCAGTTACCGCCCGGGAAACGAGCAGTACGTC.

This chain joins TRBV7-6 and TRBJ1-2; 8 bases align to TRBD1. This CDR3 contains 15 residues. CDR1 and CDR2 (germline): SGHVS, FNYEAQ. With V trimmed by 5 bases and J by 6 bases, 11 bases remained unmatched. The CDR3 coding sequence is TGTGCCAGCAGCGATAGTCCAGGGGGCAGGGATGGCTACACCTTC. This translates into CASSDSPGGRDGYTF.

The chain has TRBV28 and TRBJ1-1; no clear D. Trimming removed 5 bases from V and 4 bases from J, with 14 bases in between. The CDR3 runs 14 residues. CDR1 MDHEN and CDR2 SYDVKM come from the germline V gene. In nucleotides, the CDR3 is TGTGCCAGCAGTGGCTTCTTCGGTACCACTGAAGCTTTCTTT. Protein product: CASSGFFGTTEAFF.

CDR3 sequence reads: CASIPRGGFYPYEQYF. Written as DNA, the CDR3 is TGTGCCAGTATCCCTCGGGGGGGCTTCTACCCCTACGAGCAGTACTTC. The V call is TRBV19, the J call TRBJ2-7; TRBD2 aligns across 8 bases. Germline V CDR1 and CDR2: LNHDA, SQIVND (reference sequence). This CDR3 contains 16 residues. The ends lost 7 bases at V and 2 bases at J; junction bases unmatched: 13.

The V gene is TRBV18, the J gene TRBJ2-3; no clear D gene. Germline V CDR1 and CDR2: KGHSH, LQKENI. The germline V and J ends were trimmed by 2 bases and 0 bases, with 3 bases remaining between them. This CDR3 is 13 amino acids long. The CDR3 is CASSPTSTDTQYF. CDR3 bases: TGTGCCAGCTCACCAACCAGCACAGATACGCAGTATTTT.

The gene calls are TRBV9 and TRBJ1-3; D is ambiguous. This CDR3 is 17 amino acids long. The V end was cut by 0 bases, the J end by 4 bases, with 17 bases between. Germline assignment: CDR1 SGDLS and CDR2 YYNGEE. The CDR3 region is CASSVDPGPLGGNTIYF. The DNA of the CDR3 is TGTGCCAGCAGCGTAGACCCCGGACCCCTAGGGGGAAACACCATATATTTT.

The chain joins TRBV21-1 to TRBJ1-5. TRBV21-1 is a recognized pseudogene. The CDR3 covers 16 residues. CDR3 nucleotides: TGTGCCAGCAGCAAAGAGGCACGGGTAGTACCTCAGCCCCAGCATTTT. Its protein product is CASSKEARVVPQPQHF.

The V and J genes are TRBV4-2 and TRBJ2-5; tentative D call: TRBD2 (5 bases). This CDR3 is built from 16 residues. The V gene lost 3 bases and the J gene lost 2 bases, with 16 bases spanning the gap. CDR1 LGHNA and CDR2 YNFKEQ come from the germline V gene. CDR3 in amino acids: CASSQVGEREQETQYF. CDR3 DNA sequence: TGTGCCAGCAGCCAGGTTGGGGAAAGGGAGCAAGAGACCCAGTACTTC.

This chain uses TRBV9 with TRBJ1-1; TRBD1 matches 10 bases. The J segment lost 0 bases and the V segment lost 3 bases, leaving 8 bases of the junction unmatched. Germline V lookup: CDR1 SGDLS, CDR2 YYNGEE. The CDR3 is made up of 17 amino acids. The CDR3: CASSAYGTGAVNTEAFF. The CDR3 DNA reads TGTGCCAGCAGCGCCTACGGGACAGGGGCCGTGAACACTGAAGCTTTCTTT.

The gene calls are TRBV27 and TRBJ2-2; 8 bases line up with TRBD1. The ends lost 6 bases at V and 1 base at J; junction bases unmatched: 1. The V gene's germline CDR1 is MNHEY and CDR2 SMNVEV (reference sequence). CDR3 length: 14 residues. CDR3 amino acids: CASRGQGNTGELFF. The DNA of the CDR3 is TGTGCCAGCAGAGGACAGGGGAACACCGGGGAGCTGTTTTTT.

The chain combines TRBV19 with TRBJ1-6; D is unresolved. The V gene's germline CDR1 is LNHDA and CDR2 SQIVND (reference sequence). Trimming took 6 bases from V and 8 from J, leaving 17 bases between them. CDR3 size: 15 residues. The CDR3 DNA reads TGTGCCAGTAGGAGCGGCCCCTATATGCATTCACCCCTCCACTTT. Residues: CASRSGPYMHSPLHF.

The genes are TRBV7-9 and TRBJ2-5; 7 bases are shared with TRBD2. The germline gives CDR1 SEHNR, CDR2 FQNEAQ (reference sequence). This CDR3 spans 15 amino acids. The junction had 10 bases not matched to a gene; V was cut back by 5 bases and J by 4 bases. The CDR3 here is CASSPAGRSSETQYF. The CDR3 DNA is TGTGCCAGCAGCCCCGCCGGGAGGTCCTCAGAGACCCAGTACTTC.

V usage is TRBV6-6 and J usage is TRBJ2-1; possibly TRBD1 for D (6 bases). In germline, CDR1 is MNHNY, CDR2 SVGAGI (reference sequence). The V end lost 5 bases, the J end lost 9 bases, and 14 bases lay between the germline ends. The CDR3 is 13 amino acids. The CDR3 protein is CASSLQGSGEQFF. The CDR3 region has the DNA TGTGCCAGCAGTCTTCAGGGGAGTGGTGAGCAGTTCTTC.

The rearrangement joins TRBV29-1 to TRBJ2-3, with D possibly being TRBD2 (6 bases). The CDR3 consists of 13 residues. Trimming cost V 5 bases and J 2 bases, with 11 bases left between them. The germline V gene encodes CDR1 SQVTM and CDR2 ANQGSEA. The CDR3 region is CSVRRDSTDTQYF. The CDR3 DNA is TGCAGCGTTCGTCGGGACTCCACAGATACGCAGTATTTT.

The CDR3: CASSQVWVLGQGSIDGYTF. CDR3 DNA: TGCGCCAGCAGCCAAGTATGGGTCCTAGGACAGGGTTCGATTGATGGCTACACCTTC. The chain links TRBV4-1 to TRBJ1-2, with 8 bases that match TRBD1. The CDR3 covers 19 residues. V shed 1 base and J 6 bases; nucleotides not matched to a gene: 19. Germline V gene lookup returns CDR1 MGHRA and CDR2 YSYEKL.

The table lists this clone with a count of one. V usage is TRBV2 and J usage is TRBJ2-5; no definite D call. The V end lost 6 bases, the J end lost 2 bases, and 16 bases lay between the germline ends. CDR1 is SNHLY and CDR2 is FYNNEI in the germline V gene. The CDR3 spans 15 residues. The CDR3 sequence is CASRDRRRWQETQYF. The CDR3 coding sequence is TGTGCCAGCAGGGATAGACGGCGATGGCAAGAGACCCAGTACTTC.